The 25 T cell receptor beta chains reported below all come from one sample, sequenced in a study of T-cell reconstitution after alpha-beta-depleted transplantation in children. Unique molecular identifiers featured in how the TCRbeta library was prepared. A single record per CDR3 protein comes from TCRdb applying MiXCR to the PCR reads. The sample has some 500,000 distinct CDR3 sequences, around 20% seen once. This specimen was PBMCs from the stem cell graft donor, taken from the stem cell graft. These receptors came from a human donor who donated a stem cell graft to a child with acute lymphoblastic leukemia.

This clonotype was counted ten times or more. The chain uses TRBV20-1 and TRBJ2-1; 8 positions agree with TRBD2. The V and J ends lost 3 bases and 0 bases, in that order; junction bases with no gene match: 13. The length of the CDR3 is 18 residues. Germline V lookup: CDR1 DFQATT, CDR2 SNEGSKA (reference sequence). The CDR3 loop is CSARVASGWSNSYNEQFF. DNA for the CDR3: TGCAGTGCTAGGGTGGCTAGCGGGTGGAGTAACTCCTACAATGAGCAGTTCTTC.

The chain employs TRBV27 and TRBJ2-4, with D unclear. Trimming took off 8 bases at V and 5 bases at J, with 10 bases between the two ends. Germline CDR1 and CDR2: MNHEY and SMNVEV (reference sequence). This CDR3 contains 12 residues. DNA for the CDR3: TGTGCCAGCGGGCCCGGAGAAAACATTCAGTACTTC. Translating it yields CASGPGENIQYF.

This clonotype showed up just a few times. In DNA form, the CDR3 reads TGTGCCACCAGTGATTCGGACAGCCTAAGGGAGCAGTTCTTC. Translation: CATSDSDSLREQFF. The rearrangement joins TRBV24-1 to TRBJ2-1; D is perhaps TRBD1 (6 bases). The CDR3 covers 14 residues. V lost 2 bases, J lost 10 bases, and 14 bases lay in between. Per germline, CDR1 KGHDR and CDR2 SFDVKD.

In this sample, this clonotype turned up a few times. CDR3 bases: TGCGCCAGCAGCGCCGTTCCAAAGACTAGCGGGAGGCCCTTGAAGACCCAGTACTTC. Its translation: CASSAVPKTSGRPLKTQYF. V usage is TRBV4-1 and J usage is TRBJ2-5, with 13 bases lining up with TRBD2. This CDR3 region has 19 residues. J gave up 6 bases and V 5 bases, and 18 bases lay outside the gene matches. The germline CDR1 and CDR2 sequences are MGHRA and YSYEKL.

This clonotype was detected only a few times. The chain employs TRBV3-1 and TRBJ1-1; a possible D gene is TRBD1 (5 bases). The germline CDR1 and CDR2 sequences are LGHDT and YNNKEL (reference sequence). V gave up 9 bases and J gave up 4 bases, with 12 bases separating them. The CDR3 spans 12 residues. The CDR3 spells CASSGGITEAFF. CDR3 sequence (DNA): TGTGCCAGTTCGGGGGGGATCACTGAAGCTTTCTTT.

This clonotype is categorized as medium-sized. This rearrangement joins TRBV2 to TRBJ2-2, with TRBD2 matching over 12 bases. This CDR3 is built from 16 residues. The V gene end was trimmed by 6 bases and the J gene end by 7 bases; junction bases not matched to a gene: 9. Germline V gene lookup returns CDR1 SNHLY and CDR2 FYNNEI. Here the CDR3 reads CASSRIWTSGDGELFF. DNA of the CDR3: TGTGCCAGCAGCCGAATTTGGACTAGCGGGGACGGGGAGCTGTTTTTT.

The chain combines TRBV5-1 with TRBJ2-5; 7 bases are shared with TRBD2. The CDR3 has 16 amino acids. Germline trimming cut 1 base from V and 5 bases from J; bases unmatched to any gene: 11. Germline CDR1 and CDR2: SGHRS and YFSETQ. DNA of the CDR3: TGCGCCAGCAGCTTGATTAGCGGGCAGGCGGCGGAGACCCAGTACTTC. This encodes CASSLISGQAAETQYF.

The chain carries TRBV12-3 or TRBV12-4 and TRBJ1-3; D may be TRBD1 (5 bases). V lost 8 bases, J lost 2 bases, and 7 bases lay in between. CDR3 length: 12 residues. The CDR3 is CASRGAGNTIYF. CDR3 in DNA: TGTGCCAGCCGGGGGGCTGGAAACACCATATATTTT.

This clonotype was counted ten times or more. The chain recombines TRBV25-1 with TRBJ1-2; D is unclear. CDR1 is MGHDK, CDR2 SYGVNS, per germline. With 4 bases removed from V and 5 bases from J, the gap between germline ends came to 2 bases. CDR3 size: 10 residues. CDR3 sequence: CASSGYGYTF. CDR3 in DNA: TGTGCCAGCAGTGGTTATGGCTACACCTTC.

The chain uses TRBV3-1 and TRBJ1-6, with 10 bases lining up with TRBD1. V lost 3 bases to trimming and J lost 7 bases; unmatched junction nucleotides: 3. The CDR3 has 15 residues. Germline assignment: CDR1 LGHDT and CDR2 YNNKEL (reference sequence). CDR3 residues: CASSQRGQGNSPLHF. The CDR3 bases are TGTGCCAGCAGCCAGAGGGGACAGGGGAATTCACCCCTCCACTTT.

The chain has TRBV5-8 and TRBJ2-2; D remains ambiguous. Germline V lookup: CDR1 SGHTS, CDR2 YDEGEE. V was cut by 3 bases and J by 1 base, with 16 bases left in between. The CDR3 sequence is 17 residues long. CDR3: CASSWIAVVGNTGELFF. In nucleotides, the CDR3 is TGTGCCAGCAGCTGGATAGCTGTTGTGGGGAACACCGGGGAGCTGTTTTTT. Together with reference TRBV5-8 and TRBJ2-2, the CDR3 gives the full variable domain: EAGVTQSPTHLIKTRGQQATLRCSPISGHTSVYWYQQALGLGLQFLLWYDEGEERNRGNFPPRFSGRQFPNYSSELNVNALELEDSALYLCASSWIAVVGNTGELFFGEGSRLTVL.

The rearrangement joins TRBV9 to TRBJ2-1, with TRBD2 matching 7 bases. CDR1 is SGDLS and CDR2 is YYNGEE in the germline V gene. V lost 1 base and J lost 2; bases outside the gene matches: 3. The CDR3 is made up of 15 amino acids. The CDR3 sequence is CASSVRGETYNEQFF. The CDR3 region has the DNA TGTGCCAGCAGCGTACGGGGGGAGACCTACAATGAGCAGTTCTTC.

This clonotype was picked up a small number of times. CDR3 nucleotide sequence: TGTGCCAGCAGTGGTACGGGACTAGCATACTACAATGAGCAGTTCTTC. Protein product: CASSGTGLAYYNEQFF. V usage is TRBV12-3 or TRBV12-4 and J usage is TRBJ2-1, with 9 bases aligning to TRBD2. After removal of 5 bases from V and 3 bases from J, the junction contained 8 bases not matched to a gene. The CDR3 runs to 16 residues.

For this clonotype: The junction and the germline gene differ at one end; a read error may be behind it. The CDR3 DNA is TGCGCCAGCAGCTTGGTCCAGGGAGGATTAAACACTGACGCTTTCTTT. Translating gives CASSLVQGGLNTDAFF. J is TRBJ1-1 and V is TRBV5-1, with a tentative D call TRBD1 (5 bases). Germline V CDR1 and CDR2: SGHRS, YFSETQ. The CDR3 consists of 16 residues.

The chain is built from TRBV25-1 and TRBJ2-2; D perhaps matches TRBD1 (6 bases). The germline V and J ends were trimmed by 10 bases and 3 bases, with 15 bases remaining between them. CDR1 MGHDK and CDR2 SYGVNS come from the germline V gene. This CDR3 has 14 residues. CDR3 region: CAKSRDTHTGELFF. Written as DNA, the CDR3 is TGTGCCAAGTCCCGGGACACCCACACCGGGGAGCTGTTTTTT.

This clonotype was counted at least ten times. The gene calls are TRBV9 and TRBJ1-6; no firm D call. V lost 0 bases to trimming and J lost 8 bases, with 6 bases between them. The CDR3 has 13 amino acids. Germline values: CDR1 SGDLS, CDR2 YYNGEE. The CDR3, as DNA: TGTGCCAGCAGCGTAGCCGGTGATTCACCCCTCCACTTT. It specifies CASSVAGDSPLHF.

V and J are TRBV7-9 and TRBJ1-4; D is unresolved. Germline V gives CDR1 SEHNR, CDR2 FQNEAQ (reference sequence). V was clipped by 3 bases and J by 7 bases, with 3 bases between them. This CDR3 contains 11 residues. The CDR3 spells CASSLVEKLFF. CDR3 bases: TGTGCCAGCAGCTTGGTTGAAAAACTGTTTTTT.

V and J are TRBV9 and TRBJ1-2; D uncertain. Trimming took 1 base from V and 6 from J, leaving 10 bases between them. CDR3 length: 13 amino acids. Germline CDR1 and CDR2: SGDLS and YYNGEE. The CDR3 sequence is CASSVNYGDGYTF. In DNA form, the CDR3 reads TGTGCCAGCAGCGTAAATTATGGGGATGGCTACACCTTC.

This clonotype was observed a handful of times. The chain has TRBV7-9 and TRBJ1-2, with a possible D match to TRBD1 (6 bases). The V and J ends lost 0 bases and 0 bases respectively, with 8 bases between them. The germline CDR1 and CDR2 sequences are SEHNR and FQNEAQ (reference sequence). This CDR3 spans 15 amino acids. CDR3 sequence: CASSLADRPNYGYTF. In DNA, the CDR3 is TGTGCCAGCAGCTTAGCGGACAGACCTAACTATGGCTACACCTTC.

The chain couples TRBV12-3 or TRBV12-4 to TRBJ2-3; D is unresolved. Trimming stripped 6 bases from V and 0 bases from J, with 10 bases between. The CDR3 covers 14 residues. CDR3 sequence: CASSFGRSTDTQYF. In nucleotides, the CDR3 is TGTGCCAGCAGCTTTGGACGTAGCACAGATACGCAGTATTTT.

V is TRBV9 and J is TRBJ2-1; maybe TRBD2 (5 bases). Germline lookup yields CDR1 SGDLS and CDR2 YYNGEE. The CDR3 runs to 15 residues. Trimming took 3 bases from V and 0 from J, leaving 10 bases between them. The CDR3 nucleotides read TGTGCCAGCAGCGGGACTTTACTCTCCTACAATGAGCAGTTCTTC. Protein: CASSGTLLSYNEQFF.

Only a few counts were recorded for this clonotype. V usage is TRBV27 and J usage is TRBJ2-1, with D possibly matching TRBD2 (5 bases). V gave up 5 bases and J gave up 7 bases, with 15 bases separating them. The germline V gene encodes CDR1 MNHEY and CDR2 SMNVEV (reference sequence). The CDR3 totals 14 residues. The CDR3, as DNA: TGTGCCAGCAGTACCTCGGACTGGATGAATGAGCAGTTCTTC. It encodes CASSTSDWMNEQFF.

V is TRBV12-3 or TRBV12-4 and J is TRBJ1-2; 8 nucleotides agree with TRBD1. V was pared by 6 bases and J by 0 bases, with 12 bases of the junction left unmatched. The CDR3 is 17 amino acids. The CDR3 is CASSRQQGEISNYGYTF. Here the CDR3 DNA reads TGTGCCAGCAGCCGACAACAGGGGGAAATTTCTAACTATGGCTACACCTTC.

CDR3 DNA: TGTGCCAGCAGCCCTACGAGCGGGAGGGCACCCTACGAGCAGTACTTC. It is translated as CASSPTSGRAPYEQYF. This rearrangement joins TRBV3-1 to TRBJ2-7, with 10 bases matching TRBD2. J was trimmed by 2 bases and V by 4 bases; bases with no gene match: 8. The CDR3 has 16 residues. Germline CDR1 and CDR2: LGHDT and YNNKEL (reference sequence).

The sample holds many counts of this clonotype. V usage is TRBV6-4 and J usage is TRBJ2-1, with TRBD2 matching over 10 bases. The CDR3 extends over 15 amino acids. V lost 0 bases to trimming and J lost 4 bases; unmatched junction nucleotides: 0. CDR1 is MRHNA, CDR2 SNTAGT, per germline. CDR3 sequence (DNA): TGTGCCAGCAGTGACTCGACTAGCGGGTACAATGAGCAGTTCTTC. Its protein is CASSDSTSGYNEQFF.